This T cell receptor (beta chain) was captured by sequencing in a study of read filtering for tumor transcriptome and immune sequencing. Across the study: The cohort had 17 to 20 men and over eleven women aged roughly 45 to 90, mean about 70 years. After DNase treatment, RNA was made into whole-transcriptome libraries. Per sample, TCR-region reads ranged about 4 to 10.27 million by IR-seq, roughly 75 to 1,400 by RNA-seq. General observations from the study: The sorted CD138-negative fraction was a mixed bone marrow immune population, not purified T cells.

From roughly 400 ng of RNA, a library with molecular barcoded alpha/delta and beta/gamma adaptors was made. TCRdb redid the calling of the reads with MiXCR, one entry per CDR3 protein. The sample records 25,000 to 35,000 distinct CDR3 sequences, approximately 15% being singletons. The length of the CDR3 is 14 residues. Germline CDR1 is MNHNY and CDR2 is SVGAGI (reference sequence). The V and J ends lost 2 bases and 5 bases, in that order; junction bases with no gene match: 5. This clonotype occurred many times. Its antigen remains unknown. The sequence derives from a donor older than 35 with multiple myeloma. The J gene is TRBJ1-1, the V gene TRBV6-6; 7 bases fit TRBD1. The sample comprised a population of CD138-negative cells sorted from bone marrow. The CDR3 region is CASSYGGQSTEAFF. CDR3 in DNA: TGTGCCAGCAGTTACGGGGGACAGTCTACTGAAGCTTTCTTT.